These 30 T cell receptor beta chains were all obtained from the same sample, sequenced in a study of regulatory T cells in long-lasting Graves disease. The time point was: persistent/refractory GD, antithyroid drugs over 5 years with positive TRAb. Preparation of the TCR library used RNA extracted from PBMCs. Sequencing libraries for TCR beta were prepared with iRepertoire HTBI primers and Arm-PCR of CDR3 regions. Each CDR3 protein is one row after TCRdb ran MiXCR on the multiplex PCR reads. The profile shows roughly 490,000 distinct CDR3 sequences, around a fifth of them singletons. Source: peripheral blood mononuclear cells (PBMCs), taken when the disease was refractory, from a patient treated with antithyroid drugs. Receptor source: a female donor with Graves disease.

The V and J genes are TRBV6-1 and TRBJ1-4; D is undetermined. V lost 4 bases to trimming and J lost 5 bases, with 8 bases between them. This CDR3 is built from 13 residues. Germline values: CDR1 MNHNS, CDR2 SASEGT. The CDR3 is CASSGHLNEKLFF. The CDR3 DNA is TGTGCCAGCAGTGGACACTTGAATGAAAAACTGTTTTTT.

The rearrangement uses TRBV20-1 and TRBJ2-5; TRBD2 agrees at 7 bases. The CDR3 totals 15 residues. V dropped 0 bases and J dropped 1; count of bases not matched to a gene: 5. The germline V gene has CDR1 DFQATT and CDR2 SNEGSKA (reference sequence). The CDR3 is CSARESGAFQETQYF. The CDR3 region has the DNA TGCAGTGCTAGAGAGAGCGGGGCCTTCCAAGAGACCCAGTACTTC.

This rearrangement joins TRBV7-3 to TRBJ2-5, with 8 nucleotides matching TRBD2. V trimming: 5 bases; J trimming: 1 base; junction bases outside the gene matches: 9. The CDR3 extends over 16 amino acids. Germline lookup yields CDR1 SGHTA and CDR2 FQGTGA. The CDR3 loop reads CASSVSGRGVQETQYF. In nucleotides, the CDR3 is TGTGCCAGCAGCGTCTCGGGGCGGGGGGTCCAAGAGACCCAGTACTTC.

The V gene is TRBV7-6, the J gene TRBJ1-1; the D is unclear. The germline CDR1 and CDR2 sequences are SGHVS and FNYEAQ. This CDR3 is built from 13 residues. V lost 1 base to trimming and J lost 7 bases, with 10 bases between them. CDR3 nucleotides: TGTGCCAGCAGCTTAGGTGTAGCTCTTGAAGCTTTCTTT. It specifies CASSLGVALEAFF.

The genes are TRBV7-6 and TRBJ2-5, with D unresolved. Germline CDR1 is SGHVS and CDR2 is FNYEAQ. V was trimmed by 1 base and J by 10 bases, leaving 7 bases between them. The CDR3 runs 11 residues. CDR3 protein: CASSLDTDQYF. CDR3 DNA sequence: TGTGCCAGCAGCTTAGATACAGACCAGTACTTC.

This clonotype was counted only a few times. The CDR3 here is CSARSIPGQVTGELFF. The DNA for the CDR3 is TGCAGTGCTAGATCCATTCCGGGACAAGTCACCGGGGAGCTGTTTTTT. The chain links TRBV20-1 to TRBJ2-2; TRBD1 might be the D (6 bases). The CDR3 spans 16 residues. Germline loops: CDR1 DFQATT, CDR2 SNEGSKA (reference sequence). Trimming left V 2 bases short and J 4 bases short, with 17 bases between.

Notes on this clonotype: A much larger clone differs by one base, so this may be a read error. Because the CDR3 is missing its conserved closing phenylalanine or tryptophan, this is likely a read error. The chain combines TRBV6-2 or TRBV6-3 with TRBJ1-2; D is unclear. CDR1 is MNHEY, CDR2 SVGEGT, per germline. The CDR3 sequence is 13 residues long. V lost 7 bases and J lost 6, with 15 bases in between. CDR3 bases: TGTGCCAGCACCAGCGGTGCGGCCCATGGCTACACCCTC. Translation gives CASTSGAAHGYTL.

This clonotype was seen repeatedly, ten times or more. The V gene is TRBV2, the J gene TRBJ1-1; 10 nucleotides agree with TRBD1. CDR1 is SNHLY and CDR2 is FYNNEI in the germline V gene. The J segment lost 3 bases and the V segment lost 7 bases, leaving 11 bases of the junction unmatched. The CDR3 consists of 16 residues. The CDR3 DNA reads as TGTGCCAGCAAACGGGACAGGGGATCTATGCACACTGAAGCTTTCTTT. This codes for CASKRDRGSMHTEAFF.

This clonotype has just a few counts. The V gene is TRBV12-3 or TRBV12-4, the J gene TRBJ1-5; possibly TRBD1 for D (6 bases). CDR3 size: 15 residues. V was shortened by 7 bases and J by 4 bases, with 17 bases between the two germline ends. Here the CDR3 reads CASNFGQGINQPQHF. The CDR3 DNA is TGTGCCAGCAATTTTGGGCAGGGGATTAATCAGCCCCAGCATTTT.

This clonotype was observed a handful of times. The V gene is TRBV29-1, the J gene TRBJ1-2; D is perhaps TRBD1 (6 bases). Per the germline V gene, CDR1 is SQVTM and CDR2 is ANQGSEA. The CDR3 contains 11 residues. The V end was cut by 6 bases, the J end by 10 bases, with 15 bases between. The CDR3 DNA is TGCAGCGTCTTACAGGGCCTGACCTACACCTTC. Protein product: CSVLQGLTYTF.

The chain couples TRBV20-1 to TRBJ2-7, with 8 bases aligning to TRBD2. CDR1 DFQATT and CDR2 SNEGSKA come from the germline V gene (reference sequence). Trimming cost V 0 bases and J 0 bases; bases outside gene matches: 10. The CDR3 loop spans 17 amino acids. The CDR3 DNA sequence: TGCAGTGCTAGAGATTCGGCGGGGGGTGACCTCTCCTACGAGCAGTACTTC. Translation gives CSARDSAGGDLSYEQYF.

As regards this clonotype: This likely traces to a read error, being one base from a far larger clone. This sequence joins TRBV7-9 and TRBJ2-7; unclear D gene. V was pared by 0 bases and J by 9 bases, with 9 bases between. This CDR3 has 12 residues. Germline V gives CDR1 SEHNR, CDR2 FQNEAQ (reference sequence). The CDR3: CASSLAGNGQYF. CDR3 DNA sequence: TGTGCCAGCAGCTTAGCGGGGAACGGGCAGTACTTC. The full variable domain, with the rest looked up from reference TRBV7-9 and TRBJ2-7, is DTGVSQNPRHKITKRGQNVTFRCDPISEHNRLYWYRQTLGQGPEFLTYFQNEAQLEKSRLLSDRFSAERPKGSFSTLEIQRTEQGDSAMYLCASSLAGNGQYFGPGTRLTVT.

This rearrangement joins TRBV30 to TRBJ1-2, with D perhaps TRBD1 (5 bases). CDR3 length: 13 residues. Looked up from germline, CDR1 is GTSNPN and CDR2 is SVGIG (reference sequence). Trimming shortened V by 2 bases and J by 8 bases, and 15 bases separated the two germline ends. CDR3 region: CAWSKGARWGYTF. Written as DNA, the CDR3 is TGTGCCTGGAGTAAAGGGGCCCGTTGGGGCTACACCTTC.

This clonotype occurred many times. V gene TRBV11-2 combines with J gene TRBJ2-1; D ambiguous. Germline CDR1 reads SGHAT; CDR2 reads FQNNGV. Trimming shortened V by 4 bases and J by 0 bases, and 10 bases separated the two germline ends. The CDR3 has 15 residues. CDR3 DNA sequence: TGTGCCAGCAGCTCGACCCTGAGCTCCTACAATGAGCAGTTCTTC. Its translation: CASSSTLSSYNEQFF.

This sequence joins TRBV7-2 and TRBJ1-5; 9 bases align to TRBD1. The V gene's germline CDR1 is SGHTA and CDR2 FQGNSA. V was clipped by 5 bases and J by 2 bases; unmatched bases: 7. The CDR3 is 16 amino acids. CDR3 nucleotide sequence: TGTGCCAGCAGCCCGACGACAGGGGGGGGCAATCAGCCCCAGCATTTT. Encoded protein: CASSPTTGGGNQPQHF.

This clonotype was seen at least ten times. The CDR3 DNA reads TGTGCCAGCAGCACACAGGGGGCGCGTGGGTCTCGTGAAAAACTGTTTTTT. Translated: CASSTQGARGSREKLFF. The chain carries TRBV7-2 and TRBJ1-4; 9 bases align to TRBD1. With V trimmed by 5 bases and J by 7 bases, 14 bases remained unmatched. Germline CDR1 SGHTA, CDR2 FQGNSA. The CDR3 runs 17 residues.

The chain joins TRBV24-1 to TRBJ2-3, with 12 bases aligning to TRBD1. The CDR3 runs to 17 residues. Unmatched junction bases numbered 11, after V lost 6 bases and J lost 5 bases. The germline V gene has CDR1 KGHDR and CDR2 SFDVKD. The CDR3 DNA follows: TGTGCCACCAGTCCAAAGGGACAGGGGGCGCGCGGAGATACGCAGTATTTT. Translation: CATSPKGQGARGDTQYF.

The table lists this clonotype with many counts. The chain recombines TRBV12-3 or TRBV12-4 with TRBJ1-6; possible D gene TRBD1, 6 bases. V lost 3 bases, J lost 10 bases, and 7 bases lay in between. The CDR3 is made up of 12 amino acids. The CDR3 DNA follows: TGTGCCAGCAGTTTCAGGGGATCACCCCTCCACTTT. Translating gives CASSFRGSPLHF.

J is TRBJ2-1 and V is TRBV6-2 or TRBV6-3; perhaps TRBD2 as D (6 bases). Trimming cost V 7 bases and J 10 bases, with 14 bases left between them. Per the germline V gene, CDR1 is MNHEY and CDR2 is SVGEGT. This CDR3 contains 12 residues. The CDR3 coding sequence is TGTGCCAGCACCACTAGCCAAGAAGAGCAGTTCTTC. It is translated as CASTTSQEEQFF.

The chain has TRBV4-3 and TRBJ2-5, with 14 bases aligning to TRBD2. Per germline, CDR1 LGHNA and CDR2 YSLEER. V shed 2 bases, J shed 4 bases, and the junction held 3 bases outside the gene matches. CDR3 length equals 16 residues. CDR3 amino acids: CASSQRLAGGRETQYF. CDR3 in DNA: TGCGCCAGCAGCCAACGACTAGCGGGAGGGCGAGAGACCCAGTACTTC.

Only a few counts were recorded for this clonotype. The chain combines TRBV24-1 with TRBJ2-2, with D tentatively TRBD1 (6 bases). CDR1 and CDR2 from the germline V gene are KGHDR and SFDVKD. The V and J ends lost 3 bases and 8 bases respectively, with 18 bases between them. This CDR3 spans 16 amino acids. The CDR3 spells CATSDDTGRAGGELFF. Written as DNA, the CDR3 is TGTGCCACCAGTGATGACACAGGGCGAGCTGGGGGGGAGCTGTTTTTT.

There are a few counts of this clonotype. This chain joins TRBV28 and TRBJ2-1; D is unresolved. CDR3 size: 12 residues. The V end was cut by 3 bases, the J end by 6 bases, with 6 bases between. CDR1 MDHEN and CDR2 SYDVKM come from the germline V gene. CDR3 sequence: CASSLYINEQFF. CDR3 nucleotide sequence: TGTGCCAGCAGTTTGTATATCAATGAGCAGTTCTTC.

The chain couples TRBV5-1 to TRBJ1-1, with 10 nucleotides matching TRBD1. Per germline, CDR1 SGHRS and CDR2 YFSETQ. Losses at the gene ends were 2 bases for V and 9 bases for J; bases not matched to a gene: 7. This CDR3 region has 14 residues. The CDR3 region is CASSFTGTGVKAFF. The CDR3 DNA sequence: TGCGCCAGCAGCTTTACCGGGACAGGGGTGAAAGCTTTCTTT.

The chain recombines TRBV4-1 with TRBJ2-2; D possibly uses TRBD1 or TRBD2 (5 bases each). The CDR3 is 16 residues long. Germline-derived CDR1 and CDR2 are MGHRA and YSYEKL. V was cut by 2 bases and J by 5 bases, with 15 bases left in between. CDR3 in DNA: TGCGCCAGCAGCCAATACGGGACGCGGTATACCGGGGAGCTGTTTTTT. Translation gives CASSQYGTRYTGELFF.

As regards this clonotype: A much more abundant neighbour one base away suggests this may be a read error. As DNA, the CDR3 is TGTGCCAGCAGTTACTCCCAGACAGGGACGAGAGCTGAAGATTTCTTT. It is translated as CASSYSQTGTRAEDFF. This chain links TRBV6-9 with TRBJ1-1, with 7 bases aligning to TRBD1. The CDR3 runs to 16 residues. Germline values: CDR1 MNHGY, CDR2 SVAAGI.

The table lists this clonotype with a few counts. The chain couples TRBV5-1 to TRBJ1-3, with TRBD1 identical over 9 bases. V shed 3 bases, J shed 2 bases, and the junction held 3 bases outside the gene matches. This CDR3 has 15 amino acids. Germline V gene sequence: CDR1 SGHRS, CDR2 YFSETQ. The CDR3 loop is CASSYTGGTGNTIYF. In nucleotides, the CDR3 is TGCGCCAGCAGCTACACAGGGGGCACTGGAAACACCATATATTTT.

This clonotype has just a few counts. V and J are TRBV30 and TRBJ2-2; D not certain. CDR3 size: 15 residues. Germline lookup yields CDR1 GTSNPN and CDR2 SVGIG (reference sequence). Trimming pared 0 bases from V and 1 base from J, leaving 9 bases between. The CDR3, as DNA: TGTGCCTGGAGTGTACAAAACGGGAACACCGGGGAGCTGTTTTTT. This sequence encodes CAWSVQNGNTGELFF.

This clonotype was counted many times. The rearrangement joins TRBV7-2 to TRBJ2-2; D not certain. This CDR3 has 16 amino acids. Trimming cost V 1 base and J 6 bases, with 15 bases left between them. The germline V gene encodes CDR1 SGHTA and CDR2 FQGNSA. Here the CDR3 DNA reads TGTGCCAGCAGCTTAGGCGCAGTAGGTTGGGCCGGGGAGCTGTTTTTT. Translated: CASSLGAVGWAGELFF.

This clonotype was recorded a few times. The rearrangement joins TRBV10-3 to TRBJ2-5; D is uncertain. CDR1 and CDR2 (germline): ENHRY, SYGVKD. This CDR3 has 12 amino acids. The germline V and J ends were trimmed by 6 bases and 3 bases, with 8 bases remaining between them. In nucleotides, the CDR3 is TGTGCCATCAGCGCAAATAAAGAGACCCAGTACTTC. Protein: CAISANKETQYF.

This chain links TRBV5-6 with TRBJ2-7, with D possibly TRBD1 on 6 matching bases. The CDR3 loop spans 15 amino acids. The ends were cut back, 3 bases at V and 2 bases at J, with 15 bases in the middle. CDR1 is SGHDT, CDR2 YYEEEE, per germline. This chain's CDR3 is CASSSYPGQTYEQYF. CDR3 DNA sequence: TGTGCCAGCAGCTCTTATCCGGGACAAACCTACGAGCAGTACTTC.